A selection of T cell receptor beta chains follows, all from one sample in a study of Graves' ophthalmopathy and Graves' hyperthyroidism. TCRdb processed the multiplex PCR reads anew with MiXCR; each CDR3 protein has one entry. The sample lists 350,000 or so distinct CDR3 sequences, 15% to 20% seen once, with around 12% in the top ten. The sample taken for sequencing was peripheral blood. The receptors originated from an adult man with Graves' ophthalmopathy. The CDR3 runs from the conserved cysteine through the conserved F or W. The D gene is left open where the match is weak. The size field is filled for only some rows; it gives once, few, many or a size class.

DNA: TGTGCCACGTCACCGCCGGGACAGGGGAAAGAGACCCAGTACTTC
CDR3: CATSPPGQGKETQYF
D: TRBD1
size: many
V: TRBV12-3/TRBV12-4
J: TRBJ2-5

DNA: TGTGCCAGCGGAGGGATCTCCTACGAGCAGTACTTC
CDR3: CASGGISYEQYF
D: .
size: many
V: TRBV2
J: TRBJ2-7

DNA: TGTGCCAGCAGCCTTGGACAGGCTCAGCCCCAGCATTTT
CDR3: CASSLGQAQPQHF
D: TRBD1
size: many
V: TRBV5-5
J: TRBJ1-5

DNA: TGTAGTGCTAGCCCGGGTGGATACTATGGCTACACCTTC
CDR3: CSASPGGYYGYTF
D: .
size: many
V: TRBV20-1
J: TRBJ1-2

DNA: TGTGCCAGCAGCTTGTGGGACAGGGGGCTAGGTGAGCAGTACTTC
CDR3: CASSLWDRGLGEQYF
D: TRBD1
size: many
V: TRBV7-2
J: TRBJ2-7

DNA: TGTGCCAGCAGCCCTCCGGGACTAGACTACGAGCAGTACTTC
CDR3: CASSPPGLDYEQYF
D: TRBD2
size: .
V: TRBV6-1
J: TRBJ2-7

DNA: TGCAGTATTAGGAGCGGGGGGCCCCAAGAGACCCAGTACTTC
CDR3: CSIRSGGPQETQYF
D: TRBD2
size: .
V: TRBV20-1
J: TRBJ2-5

DNA: TGCAGTGCTGCAACATCGGGGGGGGTTTCCTACGAGCAGTACTTC
CDR3: CSAATSGGVSYEQYF
D: TRBD2
size: many
V: TRBV20-1
J: TRBJ2-7

DNA: TGTGCCAGCAGCACCGGGGGGGCTTACTTC
CDR3: CASSTGGAYF
D: TRBD2
size: .
V: TRBV11-2
J: TRBJ2-7

DNA: TGTGCCAGCAGACGACAGGGGGGACGGTATGGCTACACCTTC
CDR3: CASRRQGGRYGYTF
D: TRBD1
size: .
V: TRBV28
J: TRBJ1-2

DNA: TGTGCCAGCAGCTTAGTGTGGGCGGCCGGGACCCAGTACTTC
CDR3: CASSLVWAAGTQYF
D: .
size: .
V: TRBV7-2
J: TRBJ2-5

DNA: TGTGCCAGTAGTCCAGGGACAGGGGGTAGGGTCACTGAAGCTTTCTTT
CDR3: CASSPGTGGRVTEAFF
D: TRBD1
size: many
V: TRBV19
J: TRBJ1-1

DNA: TGTGCCAGCAGCTTAAGTTTCGGGGAGACCCAGTACTTC
CDR3: CASSLSFGETQYF
D: .
size: many
V: TRBV7-6
J: TRBJ2-5

DNA: TGTGCCAGCAGTTTTGTGGGACCGCGTGAGCAGTACTTC
CDR3: CASSFVGPREQYF
D: .
size: many
V: TRBV12-3/TRBV12-4
J: TRBJ2-7

DNA: TGTGCCACCAGTGATATCCGGTCAGGGTCGGATGGGGCCAACGTCCTGACTTTC
CDR3: CATSDIRSGSDGANVLTF
D: .
size: many
V: TRBV24-1
J: TRBJ2-6

DNA: TGTGCCAGCAGTGAAGCGGGTCGCACCGGGGAGCTGTTTTTT
CDR3: CASSEAGRTGELFF
D: .
size: many
V: TRBV6-1
J: TRBJ2-2

DNA: TGTGCCAGCAGCACAGGGGGCAGCGAGCAGTACTTC
CDR3: CASSTGGSEQYF
D: TRBD1
size: .
V: TRBV6-2/TRBV6-3
J: TRBJ2-7

DNA: TGTGCCAGCAGAGACGGGACAGTCGGTGGCTACACCTTC
CDR3: CASRDGTVGGYTF
D: TRBD1
size: many
V: TRBV28
J: TRBJ1-2

DNA: TGCAGTGCTAGAGATGGAAGGGGGGCTGATGGCTACACCTTC
CDR3: CSARDGRGADGYTF
D: .
size: many
V: TRBV20-1
J: TRBJ1-2

DNA: TGTGCCAGCAGTTTGGGGGGATTGAGCTATGGCTACACCTTC
CDR3: CASSLGGLSYGYTF
D: .
size: many
V: TRBV28
J: TRBJ1-2

DNA: TGTGCCTGGACAGGGTCACAAGAGACCCAGTACTTC
CDR3: CAWTGSQETQYF
D: .
size: many
V: TRBV30
J: TRBJ2-5

DNA: TGTGCCAGCTCACCAGGTCTGCGGGGCTACGAGCAGTACTTC
CDR3: CASSPGLRGYEQYF
D: .
size: many
V: TRBV18
J: TRBJ2-7

DNA: TGTGCCACCAGCCTCAAAGGGGGGACTGAAGCTTTCTTT
CDR3: CATSLKGGTEAFF
D: .
size: many
V: TRBV24-1
J: TRBJ1-1

DNA: TGTGCCAGCAGTGAATTTGGACAGGGTAGTTTGAATTCACCCCTCCACTTT
CDR3: CASSEFGQGSLNSPLHF
D: TRBD1
size: many
V: TRBV6-1
J: TRBJ1-6

DNA: TGTGCCAGCAGTGAGCAGGGTTTGAGCAATCAGCCCCAGCAATTT
CDR3: CASSEQGLSNQPQQF
D: .
size: .
V: TRBV6-1
J: TRBJ1-5

DNA: TGTGCCAGCAGTTTCCTCGGGACAGGGAAGCAAGAGACCCAGTACTTC
CDR3: CASSFLGTGKQETQYF
D: TRBD1
size: few
V: TRBV28
J: TRBJ2-5

DNA: TGTGCCAGCAGAGACGCAGGGTCCGGGGAGCTGTTTTTT
CDR3: CASRDAGSGELFF
D: .
size: .
V: TRBV11-2
J: TRBJ2-2

DNA: TGTGCCAGCAGACGAACAGGTCCAAGCTCCTACGAGCAGTACTTC
CDR3: CASRRTGPSSYEQYF
D: .
size: many
V: TRBV6-2/TRBV6-3
J: TRBJ2-7

DNA: TGCAGTGCTGGAGTTGTAGGATCCTACGAGCAGTACTTC
CDR3: CSAGVVGSYEQYF
D: .
size: .
V: TRBV20-1
J: TRBJ2-7

DNA: TGTGCCAGCAGCCAACGGGGACTAGCGGGACCACCCTACGAGCAGTACTTC
CDR3: CASSQRGLAGPPYEQYF
D: TRBD2
size: many
V: TRBV7-4
J: TRBJ2-7

DNA: TGTGCCAGCAGCTCAAACAGGGGTTATGGCTACACCTTC
CDR3: CASSSNRGYGYTF
D: TRBD1
size: medium-sized
V: TRBV11-2
J: TRBJ1-2

DNA: TGTGCCAGCAGTTCACCGGGACAGGGGAGCAATCAGCCCCAGCATTTT
CDR3: CASSSPGQGSNQPQHF
D: TRBD1
size: many
V: TRBV28
J: TRBJ1-5

DNA: TGCGCCAGCAGCTTGGTCGTGGGGGTGAACACTGAAGCTTTCTTT
CDR3: CASSLVVGVNTEAFF
D: .
size: many
V: TRBV5-1
J: TRBJ1-1

DNA: TGTGCCAGCAGCGAGTCCGGGCAGGACACCTACGAGCAGTACTTC
CDR3: CASSESGQDTYEQYF
D: .
size: .
V: TRBV7-2
J: TRBJ2-7

DNA: TGTGCCAGCAGTCACCCCTCGAGGGGGCCCACTGAAGCTTTCTTT
CDR3: CASSHPSRGPTEAFF
D: TRBD1
size: many
V: TRBV6-5
J: TRBJ1-1

DNA: TGTGCCAGTAGTACCCAGGTGGTGAACACTGAAGCTTTCTTT
CDR3: CASSTQVVNTEAFF
D: .
size: .
V: TRBV19
J: TRBJ1-1

DNA: TGCAGTGCTAGAGATTGGGGGGGCAATCAGCCCCAGCATTTT
CDR3: CSARDWGGNQPQHF
D: .
size: many
V: TRBV20-1
J: TRBJ1-5

DNA: TGTGCCAGCAGTTACTCGGACATGAGCTACACCTTC
CDR3: CASSYSDMSYTF
D: .
size: many
V: TRBV6-2/TRBV6-3
J: TRBJ1-2

DNA: TGCAGTGCTAGTCGACCGGGACAGGGTTCTGGCTACACCTTC
CDR3: CSASRPGQGSGYTF
D: TRBD1
size: many
V: TRBV20-1
J: TRBJ1-2

DNA: TGTGCCAGCAGCTATCCACTGGACGGCCAAGAGACCCAGTACTTC
CDR3: CASSYPLDGQETQYF
D: .
size: many
V: TRBV6-2/TRBV6-3
J: TRBJ2-5

DNA: TGTGCCTGGAGTACGATAACAGGGGGAAACACTGAAGCTTTCTTT
CDR3: CAWSTITGGNTEAFF
D: TRBD1
size: many
V: TRBV30
J: TRBJ1-1

DNA: TGTGCCAGTAGTATCTGGGGGCTGGACACTGAAGCTTTCTTT
CDR3: CASSIWGLDTEAFF
D: .
size: .
V: TRBV19
J: TRBJ1-1

DNA: TGCAGCGCCGCCTCCACGGGGATGTCTTACGAGCAGTACTTC
CDR3: CSAASTGMSYEQYF
D: .
size: many
V: TRBV29-1
J: TRBJ2-7

DNA: TGTGCCACCAGTGAATCAGACCGGGAGATCTCCTACGAGCAGTACTTC
CDR3: CATSESDREISYEQYF
D: .
size: many
V: TRBV24-1
J: TRBJ2-7

DNA: TGTGCCAGCAGCCGGACAGGGGAGGCCTACGAGCAGTACTTC
CDR3: CASSRTGEAYEQYF
D: TRBD1
size: .
V: TRBV6-2/TRBV6-3
J: TRBJ2-7

DNA: TGTGCCAGCAGCTTAGTAGCAGGGGGCAACACTGAAGCTTTCTTT
CDR3: CASSLVAGGNTEAFF
D: TRBD1
size: many
V: TRBV7-2
J: TRBJ1-1

DNA: TGTGCCAGCAGCCCGAAGGAGGCCCAGTACTTC
CDR3: CASSPKEAQYF
D: .
size: many
V: TRBV5-5
J: TRBJ2-5

DNA: TGTGCCAGCAGTTACGAAGGGACACCACGCTATGGCTACACCTTC
CDR3: CASSYEGTPRYGYTF
D: .
size: many
V: TRBV6-2/TRBV6-3
J: TRBJ1-2

DNA: TGTGCCAGCAGCCAGAGCTGGGGAAGCATCTATGGCTACACCTTC
CDR3: CASSQSWGSIYGYTF
D: .
size: once
V: TRBV7-2
J: TRBJ1-2

DNA: TGTGCCAGCAGCCTGCCGGGACTTTTCTCTGGGGCCAACGTCCTGACTTTC
CDR3: CASSLPGLFSGANVLTF
D: .
size: .
V: TRBV11-1
J: TRBJ2-6

DNA: TGTGCCAGCAGTTATTATGGCGGGGAAAGACAAGAGACCCAGTACTTC
CDR3: CASSYYGGERQETQYF
D: .
size: many
V: TRBV27
J: TRBJ2-5

DNA: TGTGCCAGCAGTGCCGGTGTCGCAAGGGTCACTGAAGCTTTCTTT
CDR3: CASSAGVARVTEAFF
D: .
size: many
V: TRBV25-1
J: TRBJ1-1

DNA: TGTGCCAGCAGCCAAGAATATGGTAGGATCTGGGAGACCCAGTACTTC
CDR3: CASSQEYGRIWETQYF
D: .
size: many
V: TRBV14
J: TRBJ2-5

DNA: TGTGCCTGGAGCCCCACCAACAGTGAAGCTTTCTTT
CDR3: CAWSPTNSEAFF
D: .
size: many
V: TRBV30
J: TRBJ1-1

DNA: TGCGCCAGCAGCTTGAATTCGGGGGGGATGGAGACCCAGTACTTC
CDR3: CASSLNSGGMETQYF
D: TRBD2
size: many
V: TRBV5-1
J: TRBJ2-5

DNA: TGTGCCACCAGCAGAGGCAAGGGGGTCTCTGGAAGCACCATATATTTT
CDR3: CATSRGKGVSGSTIYF
D: .
size: many
V: TRBV15
J: TRBJ1-3

DNA: TGTGCCAGCAGTGAAGTTCGGGATGAAGCTTTCTTT
CDR3: CASSEVRDEAFF
D: .
size: .
V: TRBV2
J: TRBJ1-1